Included here is one T cell receptor (beta chain) sequence, with context. The antigen is not known. This entry is derived from a study of blood T cells in healthy people across ages. Points from the study as a whole: The percentage of naive T cells correlated strongly with TCR beta diversity. Possibly confounding the expanded clonotype changes was the fact that donor CMV status was unknown. One million T cells yielded diversity estimates that were considered underestimates.

Each sample yielded at least 6 micrograms of PBMC total RNA. The second PCR ran roughly 7 to 11 cycles with a sample-barcoded 5' primer and J-beta primers. From the 5' RACE reads, TCRdb called clonotypes with MiXCR, one entry per CDR3 protein. The top ten hold roughly 18% of the sample, which has about 780,000 distinct CDR3 sequences, around 45% seen once. Germline-derived CDR1 and CDR2 are SGHTA and FQGNSA. V lost 3 bases, J lost 7 bases, and 6 bases stayed unmatched. The CDR3 length is 14 residues. This chain links TRBV7-2 with TRBJ2-1; 7 nucleotides align to TRBD2. This sequence was found in a man older than 75 in good health. The sample consisted of blood. The CDR3 DNA reads TGTGCCAGCAGCTTCCCCGGCGGGAGAAATGAGCAGTTCTTC. Translated, it gives CASSFPGGRNEQFF.